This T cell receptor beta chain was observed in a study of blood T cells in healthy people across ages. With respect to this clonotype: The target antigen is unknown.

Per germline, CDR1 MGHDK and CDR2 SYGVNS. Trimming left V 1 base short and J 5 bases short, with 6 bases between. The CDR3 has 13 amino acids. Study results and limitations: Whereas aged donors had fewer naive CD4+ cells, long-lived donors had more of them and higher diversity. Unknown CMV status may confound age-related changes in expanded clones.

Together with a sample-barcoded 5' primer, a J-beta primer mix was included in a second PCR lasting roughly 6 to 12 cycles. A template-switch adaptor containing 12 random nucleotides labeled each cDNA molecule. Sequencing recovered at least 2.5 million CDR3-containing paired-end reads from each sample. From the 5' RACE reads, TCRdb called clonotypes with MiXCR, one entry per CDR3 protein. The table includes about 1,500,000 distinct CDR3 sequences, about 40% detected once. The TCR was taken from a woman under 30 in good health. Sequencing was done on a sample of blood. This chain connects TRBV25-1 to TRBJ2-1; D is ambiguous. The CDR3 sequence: CASSESVNNEQFF. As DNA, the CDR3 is TGTGCCAGCAGTGAATCTGTCAACAATGAGCAGTTCTTC.